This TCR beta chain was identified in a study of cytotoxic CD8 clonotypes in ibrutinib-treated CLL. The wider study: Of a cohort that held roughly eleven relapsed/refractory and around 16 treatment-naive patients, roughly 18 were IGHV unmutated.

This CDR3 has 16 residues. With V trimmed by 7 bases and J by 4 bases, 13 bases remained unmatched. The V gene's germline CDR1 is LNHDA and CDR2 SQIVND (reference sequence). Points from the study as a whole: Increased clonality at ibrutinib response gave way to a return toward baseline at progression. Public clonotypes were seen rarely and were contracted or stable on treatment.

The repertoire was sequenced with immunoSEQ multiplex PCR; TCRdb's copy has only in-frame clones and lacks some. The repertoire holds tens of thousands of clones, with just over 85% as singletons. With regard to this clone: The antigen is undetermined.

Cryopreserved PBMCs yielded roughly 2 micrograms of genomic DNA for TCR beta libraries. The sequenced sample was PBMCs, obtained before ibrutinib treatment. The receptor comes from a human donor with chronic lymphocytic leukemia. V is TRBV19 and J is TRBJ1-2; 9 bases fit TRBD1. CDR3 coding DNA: TGTGCCAGTAAAGTGACAGGGGGTCCCGGCAGCTATGGCTACACCTTC. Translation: CASKVTGGPGSYGYTF.